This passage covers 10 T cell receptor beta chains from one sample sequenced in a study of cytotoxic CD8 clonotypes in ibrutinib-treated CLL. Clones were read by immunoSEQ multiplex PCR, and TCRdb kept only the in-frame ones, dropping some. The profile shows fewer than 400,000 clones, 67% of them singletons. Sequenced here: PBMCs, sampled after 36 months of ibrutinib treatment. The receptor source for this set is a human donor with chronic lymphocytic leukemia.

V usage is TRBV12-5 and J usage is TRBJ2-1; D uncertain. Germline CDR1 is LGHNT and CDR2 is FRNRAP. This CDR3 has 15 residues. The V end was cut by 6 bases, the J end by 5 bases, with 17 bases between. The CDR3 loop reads CASGDGPESNNEQFF. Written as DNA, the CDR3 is TGTGCTAGTGGGGATGGACCCGAATCCAACAATGAGCAGTTCTTC. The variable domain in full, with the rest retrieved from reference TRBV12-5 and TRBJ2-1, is DARVTQTPRHKVTEMGQEVTMRCQPILGHNTVFWYRQTMMQGLELLAYFRNRAPLDDSGMPKDRFSAEMPDATLATLKIQPSEPRDSAVYFCASGDGPESNNEQFFGPGTRLTVL.

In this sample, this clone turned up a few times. For the CDR3, the DNA is TGTGCCAGCAGTATCGGAGGCCCATTGGTTTATTCACCCCTCCACTTT. Encoded protein: CASSIGGPLVYSPLHF. The chain recombines TRBV9 with TRBJ1-6; D remains unclear. Germline V lookup: CDR1 SGDLS, CDR2 YYNGEE. V lost 5 bases and J 8 bases, leaving 20 bases between the germline ends. CDR3 length: 16 residues.

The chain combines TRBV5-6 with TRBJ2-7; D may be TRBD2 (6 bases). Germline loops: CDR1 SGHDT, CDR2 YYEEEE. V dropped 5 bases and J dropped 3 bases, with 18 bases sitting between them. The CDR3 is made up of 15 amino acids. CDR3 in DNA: TGTGCCAGCAGTCCCTGGCGGGATGGGGGCTACGAGCAGTACTTC. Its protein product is CASSPWRDGGYEQYF.

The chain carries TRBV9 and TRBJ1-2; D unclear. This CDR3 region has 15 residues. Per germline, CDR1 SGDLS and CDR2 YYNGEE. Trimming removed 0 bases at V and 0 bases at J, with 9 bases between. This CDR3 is CASSVVSGANYGYTF. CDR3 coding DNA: TGTGCCAGCAGCGTAGTTAGTGGGGCTAACTATGGCTACACCTTC. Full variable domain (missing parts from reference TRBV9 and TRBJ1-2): DSGVTQTPKHLITATGQRVTLRCSPRSGDLSVYWYQQSLDQGLQFLIQYYNGEERAKGNILERFSAQQFPDLHSELNLSSLELGDSALYFCASSVVSGANYGYTFGSGTRLTVV.

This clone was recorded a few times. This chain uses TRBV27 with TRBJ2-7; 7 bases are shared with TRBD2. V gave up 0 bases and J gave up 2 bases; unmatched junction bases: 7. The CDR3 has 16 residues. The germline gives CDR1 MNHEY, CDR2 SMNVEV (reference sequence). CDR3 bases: TGTGCCAGCAGTTTATCGAGGCTAGCGGCCCCCTACGAGCAGTACTTC. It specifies CASSLSRLAAPYEQYF.

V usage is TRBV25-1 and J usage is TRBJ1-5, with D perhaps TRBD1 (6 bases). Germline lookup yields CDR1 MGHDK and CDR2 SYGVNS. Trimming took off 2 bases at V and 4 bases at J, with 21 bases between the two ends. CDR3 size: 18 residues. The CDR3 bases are TGTGCCAGCAGTGAAGTACGGACAAGGGGGTTGAATAATCAGCCCCAGCATTTT. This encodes CASSEVRTRGLNNQPQHF. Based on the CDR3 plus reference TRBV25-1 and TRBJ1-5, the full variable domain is EADIYQTPRYLVIGTGKKITLECSQTMGHDKMYWYQQDPGMELHLIHYSYGVNSTEKGDLSSESTVSRIRTEHFPLTLESARPSHTSQYLCASSEVRTRGLNNQPQHFGDGTRLSIL.

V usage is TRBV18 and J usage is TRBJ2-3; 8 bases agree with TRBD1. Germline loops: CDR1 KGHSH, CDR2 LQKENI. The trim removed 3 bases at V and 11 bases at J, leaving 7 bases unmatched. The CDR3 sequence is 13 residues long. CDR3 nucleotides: TGTGCCAGCTCACCCAAAACCGGGACAGGGCAGTATTTT. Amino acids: CASSPKTGTGQYF.

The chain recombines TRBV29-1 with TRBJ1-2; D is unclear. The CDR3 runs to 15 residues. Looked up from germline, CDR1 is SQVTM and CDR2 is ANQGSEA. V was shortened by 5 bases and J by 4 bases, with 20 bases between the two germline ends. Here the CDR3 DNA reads TGCAGCGTTTCCCAGCGGGAGGAGGGAGGCTATGGCTACACCTTC. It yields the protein CSVSQREEGGYGYTF.

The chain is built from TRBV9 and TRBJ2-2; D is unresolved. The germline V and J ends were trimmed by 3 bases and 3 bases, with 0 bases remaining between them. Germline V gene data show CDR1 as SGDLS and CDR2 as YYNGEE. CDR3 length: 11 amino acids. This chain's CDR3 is CASSDTGELFF. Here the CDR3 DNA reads TGTGCCAGCAGCGACACCGGGGAGCTGTTTTTT.

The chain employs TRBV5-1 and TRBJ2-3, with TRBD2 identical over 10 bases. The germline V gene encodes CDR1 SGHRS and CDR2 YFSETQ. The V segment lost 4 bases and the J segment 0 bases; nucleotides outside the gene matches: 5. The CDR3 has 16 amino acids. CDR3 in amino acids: CASSPGLAVSTDTQYF. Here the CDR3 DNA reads TGCGCCAGCAGCCCCGGACTAGCGGTTAGCACAGATACGCAGTATTTT.